The clone carrying this TCR beta chain came up many times. Its cognate antigen is unknown. The time point was: patch test 1, 2 weeks after DPC sensitization. As to treatment: therapeutic diphenylcyclopropenone sensitization with weekly scalp DPC. Attachment of unique molecular identifiers to individual cDNA molecules was performed in the library. TCRdb re-called the RACE reads through MiXCR, storing one row per CDR3 protein. The profile shows around 100,000 distinct CDR3 sequences, around 10% of them singletons. These data come from a study of human T cells and chemical hapten exposure. In the study overall: Alopecia areata, totalis and universalis patients, mostly female, were included.

Whole-study results and caveats: While controls formed fewer of them, expanded TCRs formed significantly more large CDR3 similarity clusters. There was alopecia in the donors, so their immune response may differ from that of healthy people.

The material was whole blood, obtained in connection with sensitization to the hapten diphenylcyclopropenone (DPC). The sequence came from a woman in her thirties or forties with alopecia areata. Some clones in this sample may be carry-over from other donors' samples.

This chain's CDR3 is CASSPWGAMNTEAFF. The CDR3 DNA follows: TGTGCCAGCAGTCCTTGGGGGGCCATGAACACTGAAGCTTTCTTT. The rearrangement joins TRBV7-9 to TRBJ1-1; D possibly corresponds to TRBD1 (6 bases). The germline V gene encodes CDR1 SEHNR and CDR2 FQNEAQ (reference sequence). Deletions cut 6 bases from V and 0 bases from J, with 14 bases between. The CDR3 consists of 15 residues.